This TCR beta chain originates from a study of blood T cell repertoires in COVID-19. Study-wide context: In each case, the material was cDNA or gDNA derived from T cells, B-cell-depleted T cells, or PBMCs.

Original analysis: Amplification of reference gene primers was used by the study to estimate nucleated cell counts. This table comes from immunoSEQ multiplex PCR, and its TCRdb copy is limited to in-frame clones, with some not included. Clonal size and the V and J genes are those of that table, whereas D and trimming came from the DNA. The data contain around 150,000 clones, approximately 91% of them singletons. In germline, CDR1 is SGHDN, CDR2 FVKESK. V lost 3 bases to trimming and J lost 1 base, with 12 bases between them. The length of the CDR3 is 15 residues. Sequenced material: peripheral blood. The TCR originated in a man younger than 35 with acute or convalescent COVID-19. The chain recombines TRBV14 with TRBJ1-1; D remains ambiguous. The DNA of the CDR3 is TGTGCCAGCAGCCATTTCGACTCCCCGAACACTGAAGCTTTCTTT. Protein sequence: CASSHFDSPNTEAFF.